Shown below are 8 T cell receptor beta chains from a single sample sequenced in a study of T cell changes during pregnancy in multiple sclerosis. Here immunoSEQ multiplex PCR was the method, and the copy in TCRdb shows in-frame clones only, minus some. This sample has 57,000 or so clones, with roughly 91% found just once. Sequencing was performed on peripheral blood, taken in the third trimester of pregnancy. The receptors come from a female donor in good health, enrolled as a control in a pregnancy study.

The rearrangement joins TRBV5-1 to TRBJ2-1; 11 positions agree with TRBD2. V lost 8 bases to trimming and J lost 6 bases; unmatched junction nucleotides: 7. This CDR3 is built from 14 residues. Germline V gene sequence: CDR1 SGHRS, CDR2 YFSETQ. CDR3 sequence (DNA): TGCGCCAGTTCAGGACTAGCGGGCACCAATGAGCAGTTCTTC. Encoded protein: CASSGLAGTNEQFF.

V and J are TRBV18 and TRBJ2-5, with D possibly being TRBD2 (5 bases). Per germline, CDR1 KGHSH and CDR2 LQKENI. The CDR3 sequence is 13 residues long. The V gene lost 4 bases and the J gene lost 2 bases, with 8 bases spanning the gap. Here the CDR3 reads CASSLRGQETQYF. In DNA form, the CDR3 reads TGTGCCAGCTCACTCCGGGGACAAGAGACCCAGTACTTC.

This chain connects TRBV5-4 to TRBJ1-5; D is perhaps TRBD1 (5 bases). V lost 0 bases and J 3 bases, leaving 16 bases between the germline ends. Germline lookup yields CDR1 SGHNT and CDR2 YYREEE (reference sequence). This CDR3 region has 17 residues. CDR3 residues: CASSLEIGRVTNQPQHF. The CDR3 bases are TGTGCCAGCAGCTTGGAAATTGGCAGGGTAACCAATCAGCCCCAGCATTTT.

Only one count was recorded for this clone. The chain couples TRBV30 to TRBJ1-5; TRBD1 matches at 9 bases. CDR3 length equals 14 residues. CDR1 is GTSNPN, CDR2 SVGIG, per germline (reference sequence). V dropped 6 bases and J dropped 6; count of bases not matched to a gene: 9. The CDR3 DNA sequence: TGTGCCTGTAAAGGGACAGGGTACGGTCAGCCCCAGCATTTT. Protein: CACKGTGYGQPQHF. The full variable domain, rest sourced from reference TRBV30 and TRBJ1-5, is SQTIHQWPATLVQPVGSPLSLECTVEGTSNPNLYWYRQAAGRGLQLLFYSVGIGQISSEVPQNLSASRPQDRQFILSSKKLLLSDSGFYLCACKGTGYGQPQHFGDGTRLSIL.

CDR3 sequence (DNA): TGTGCCAGCAGTGAGCGTGTTTTTGATGGCTACACCTTC. Residues: CASSERVFDGYTF. The chain combines TRBV2 with TRBJ1-2; D call uncertain. The germline V and J ends were trimmed by 3 bases and 6 bases, with 11 bases remaining between them. CDR3 length equals 13 residues. Looked up from germline, CDR1 is SNHLY and CDR2 is FYNNEI. Using reference TRBV2 and TRBJ1-2 for the parts outside the CDR3, the full variable domain is EPEVTQTPSHQVTQMGQEVILRCVPISNHLYFYWYRQILGQKVEFLVSFYNNEISEKSEIFDDQFSVERPDGSNFTLKIRSTKLEDSAMYFCASSERVFDGYTFGSGTRLTVV.

V gene TRBV10-2 combines with J gene TRBJ2-2, with 8 bases fitting TRBD2. There are 15 residues in the CDR3. CDR1 is WSHSY and CDR2 is SAAADI in the germline V gene. V lost 7 bases, J lost 4 bases, and 8 bases stayed unmatched. The CDR3 region is CASTGGGSFTGELFF. CDR3 coding DNA: TGCGCCAGCACGGGCGGGGGGTCGTTCACCGGGGAGCTGTTTTTT.

The chain recombines TRBV21-1 with TRBJ2-7; the table's D gene call, TRBD2, was not cross checked with the DNA. TRBV21-1 corresponds to a pseudogene. The CDR3 spans 8 residues. The CDR3 DNA sequence: TGTGCCACGGGGGAGCAGTACTTC. This gives the protein CATGEQYF.

V gene TRBV19 combines with J gene TRBJ1-4; TRBD1 matches 11 bases. This CDR3 comprises 15 residues. Germline V gene sequence: CDR1 LNHDA, CDR2 SQIVND (reference sequence). V was clipped by 1 base and J by 8 bases; unmatched bases: 3. The CDR3 bases are TGTGCCAGTAGTATAGGCTGGGACAGGGGGGAAAAACTGTTTTTT. Its protein product is CASSIGWDRGEKLFF.